The source of this TCR beta chain is a study of blood T cell repertoires in COVID-19. The wider study: Acute and convalescent COVID-19 specimens originated in the United States, Italy and Spain.

The CDR3 length is 13 residues. The junction had 5 bases not matched to a gene; V was cut back by 5 bases and J by 5 bases. CDR1 is MNHEY and CDR2 is SVGAGI in the germline V gene. Participants had their cohort set by participant-reported clinical history. Recovery meant two consecutive negative NP/OP PCR tests, professional clearance, or resolved symptoms. Clones were sequenced by immunoSEQ multiplex PCR, and TCRdb holds only the in-frame ones, with some missing. The repertoire holds about 310,000 clones, with approximately 83% as singletons. The source material was PBMCs or T cells enriched from blood (not recorded which). The source is a young man who had recovered from COVID-19. The V call is TRBV6-5, the J call TRBJ2-7; 8 bases are a match to TRBD1. CDR3 protein: CASSPRTGNEQYF. The CDR3 nucleotides read TGTGCCAGCAGTCCCCGGACAGGGAACGAGCAGTACTTC.